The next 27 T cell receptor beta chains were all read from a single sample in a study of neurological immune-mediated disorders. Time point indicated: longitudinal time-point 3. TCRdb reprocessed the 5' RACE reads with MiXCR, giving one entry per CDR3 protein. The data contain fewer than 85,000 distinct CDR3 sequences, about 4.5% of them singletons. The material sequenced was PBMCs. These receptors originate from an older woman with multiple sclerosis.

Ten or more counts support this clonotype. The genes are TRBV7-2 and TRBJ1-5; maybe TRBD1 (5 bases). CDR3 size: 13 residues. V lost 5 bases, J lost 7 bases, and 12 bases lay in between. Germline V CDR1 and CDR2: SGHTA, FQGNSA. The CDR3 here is CASSPDRAQPQHF. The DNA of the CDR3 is TGTGCCAGCAGCCCAGACAGAGCCCAGCCCCAGCATTTT.

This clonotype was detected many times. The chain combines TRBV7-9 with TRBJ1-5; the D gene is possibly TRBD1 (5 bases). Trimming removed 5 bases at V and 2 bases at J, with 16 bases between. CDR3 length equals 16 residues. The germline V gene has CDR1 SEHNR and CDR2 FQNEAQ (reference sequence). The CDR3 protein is CASSGPSRGGNQPQHF. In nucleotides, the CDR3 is TGTGCCAGCAGCGGCCCCAGTAGGGGCGGCAATCAGCCCCAGCATTTT. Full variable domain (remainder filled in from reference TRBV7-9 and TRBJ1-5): DTGVSQNPRHKITKRGQNVTFRCDPISEHNRLYWYRQTLGQGPEFLTYFQNEAQLEKSRLLSDRFSAERPKGSFSTLEIQRTEQGDSAMYLCASSGPSRGGNQPQHFGDGTRLSIL.

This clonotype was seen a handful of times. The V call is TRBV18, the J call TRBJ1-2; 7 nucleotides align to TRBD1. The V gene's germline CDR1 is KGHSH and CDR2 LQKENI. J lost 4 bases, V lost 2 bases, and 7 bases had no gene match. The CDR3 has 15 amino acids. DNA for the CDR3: TGTGCCAGCTCACCAGGACAGGCCGAGATCTATGGCTACACCTTC. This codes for CASSPGQAEIYGYTF.

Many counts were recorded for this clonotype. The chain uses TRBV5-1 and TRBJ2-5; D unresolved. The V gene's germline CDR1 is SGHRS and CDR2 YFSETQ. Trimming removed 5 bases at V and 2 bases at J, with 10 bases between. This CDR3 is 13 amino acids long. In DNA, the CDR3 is TGCGCCAGCAGTGGTGATCGACAAGAGACCCAGTACTTC. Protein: CASSGDRQETQYF.

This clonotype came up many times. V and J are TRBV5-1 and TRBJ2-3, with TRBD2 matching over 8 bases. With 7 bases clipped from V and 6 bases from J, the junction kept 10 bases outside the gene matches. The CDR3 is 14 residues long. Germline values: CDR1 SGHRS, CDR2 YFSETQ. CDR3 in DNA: TGCGCCAGCCGTCGGGGGGGCGGGTCGGATACGCAGTATTTT. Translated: CASRRGGGSDTQYF.

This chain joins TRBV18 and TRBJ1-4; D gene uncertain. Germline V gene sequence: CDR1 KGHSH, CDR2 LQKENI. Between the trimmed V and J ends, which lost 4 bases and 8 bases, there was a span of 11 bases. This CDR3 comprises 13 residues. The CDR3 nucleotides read TGTGCCAGCTCACTACAATACGGGGAAAAACTGTTTTTT. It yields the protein CASSLQYGEKLFF.

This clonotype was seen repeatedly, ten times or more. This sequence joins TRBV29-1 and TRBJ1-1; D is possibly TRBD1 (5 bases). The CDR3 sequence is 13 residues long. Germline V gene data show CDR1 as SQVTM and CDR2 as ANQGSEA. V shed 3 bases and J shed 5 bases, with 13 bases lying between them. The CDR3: CSVDLGGRTEAFF. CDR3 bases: TGCAGCGTTGATCTTGGGGGTCGGACTGAAGCTTTCTTT.

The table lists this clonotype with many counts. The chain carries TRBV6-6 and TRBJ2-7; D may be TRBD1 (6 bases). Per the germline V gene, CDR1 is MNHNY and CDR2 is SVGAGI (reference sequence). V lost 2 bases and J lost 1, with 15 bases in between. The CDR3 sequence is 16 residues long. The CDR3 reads CASSYGSARGSYEQYF. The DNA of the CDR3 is TGTGCCAGCAGTTACGGATCCGCCAGGGGATCCTACGAGCAGTACTTC.

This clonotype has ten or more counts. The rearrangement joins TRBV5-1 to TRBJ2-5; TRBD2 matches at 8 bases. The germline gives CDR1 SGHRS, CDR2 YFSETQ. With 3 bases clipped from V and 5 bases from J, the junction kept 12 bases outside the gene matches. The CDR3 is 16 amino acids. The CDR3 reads CASSSSGGAGEETQYF. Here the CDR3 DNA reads TGCGCCAGCAGCTCGAGCGGGGGAGCGGGGGAGGAGACCCAGTACTTC.

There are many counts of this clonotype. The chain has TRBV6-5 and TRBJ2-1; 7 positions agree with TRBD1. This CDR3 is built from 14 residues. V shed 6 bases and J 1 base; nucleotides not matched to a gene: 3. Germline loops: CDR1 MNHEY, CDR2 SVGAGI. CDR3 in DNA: TGTGCCAGCAGGCGACAGGGATCCTACAATGAGCAGTTCTTC. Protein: CASRRQGSYNEQFF.

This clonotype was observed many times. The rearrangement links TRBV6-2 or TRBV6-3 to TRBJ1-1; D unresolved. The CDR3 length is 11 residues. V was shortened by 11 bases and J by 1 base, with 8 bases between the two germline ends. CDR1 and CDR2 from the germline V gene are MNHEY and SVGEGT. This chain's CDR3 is CAGNRNTEAFF. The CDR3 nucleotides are TGTGCCGGGAACAGGAACACTGAAGCTTTCTTT.

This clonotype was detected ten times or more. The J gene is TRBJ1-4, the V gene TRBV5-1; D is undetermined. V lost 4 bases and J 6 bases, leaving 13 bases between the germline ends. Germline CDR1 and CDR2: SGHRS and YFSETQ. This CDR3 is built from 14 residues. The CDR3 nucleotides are TGCGCCAGCAGCCGAGGCCCTGGGGATGAAAAACTGTTTTTT. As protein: CASSRGPGDEKLFF.

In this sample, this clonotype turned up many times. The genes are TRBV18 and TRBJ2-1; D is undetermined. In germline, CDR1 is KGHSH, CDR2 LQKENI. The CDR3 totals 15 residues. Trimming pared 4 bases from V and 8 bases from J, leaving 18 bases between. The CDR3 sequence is CASSQRQSLADEQFF. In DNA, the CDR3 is TGTGCCAGCTCACAACGCCAGTCGCTCGCGGATGAGCAGTTCTTC.

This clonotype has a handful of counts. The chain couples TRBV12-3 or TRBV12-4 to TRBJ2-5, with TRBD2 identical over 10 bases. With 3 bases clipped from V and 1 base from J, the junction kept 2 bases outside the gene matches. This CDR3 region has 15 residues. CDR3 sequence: CASSFERGGQETQYF. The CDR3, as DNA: TGTGCCAGCAGTTTTGAGCGGGGGGGCCAAGAGACCCAGTACTTC.

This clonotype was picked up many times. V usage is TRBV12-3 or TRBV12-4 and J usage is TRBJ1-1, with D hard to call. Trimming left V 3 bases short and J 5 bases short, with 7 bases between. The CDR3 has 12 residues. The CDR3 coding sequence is TGTGCCAGCAGTTTTTCGAGGACTGAAGCTTTCTTT. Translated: CASSFSRTEAFF.

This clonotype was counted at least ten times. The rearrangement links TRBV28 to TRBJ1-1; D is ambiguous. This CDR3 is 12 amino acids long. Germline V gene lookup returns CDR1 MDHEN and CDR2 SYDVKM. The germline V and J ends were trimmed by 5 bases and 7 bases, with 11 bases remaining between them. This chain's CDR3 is CASSARLNEAFF. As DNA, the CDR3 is TGTGCCAGCAGTGCCCGACTGAATGAAGCTTTCTTT.

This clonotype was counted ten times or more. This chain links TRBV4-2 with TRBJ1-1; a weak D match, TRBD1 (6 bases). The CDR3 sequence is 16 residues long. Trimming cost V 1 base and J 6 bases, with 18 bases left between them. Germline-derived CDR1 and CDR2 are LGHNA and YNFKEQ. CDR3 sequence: CASSQGPQGPEAEAFF. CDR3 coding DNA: TGTGCCAGCAGCCAAGGACCGCAGGGGCCAGAGGCTGAAGCTTTCTTT.

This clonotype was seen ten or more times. CDR3 nucleotides: TGCGCCAGCAGCCAGGGACTACGGGAGACCCAGTACTTC. This codes for CASSQGLRETQYF. The V and J genes are TRBV5-1 and TRBJ2-5; 7 bases are shared with TRBD2. V was pared by 4 bases and J by 5 bases, with 5 bases of the junction left unmatched. CDR1 is SGHRS, CDR2 YFSETQ, per germline. The CDR3 has 13 amino acids.

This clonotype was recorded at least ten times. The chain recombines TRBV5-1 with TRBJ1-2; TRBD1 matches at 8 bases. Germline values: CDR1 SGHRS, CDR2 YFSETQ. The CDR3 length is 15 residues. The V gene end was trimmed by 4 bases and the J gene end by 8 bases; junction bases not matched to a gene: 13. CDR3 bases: TGCGCCAGCAGCCAAGGGGACAGGTCCTCTGTGGGCTACACCTTC. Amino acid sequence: CASSQGDRSSVGYTF.

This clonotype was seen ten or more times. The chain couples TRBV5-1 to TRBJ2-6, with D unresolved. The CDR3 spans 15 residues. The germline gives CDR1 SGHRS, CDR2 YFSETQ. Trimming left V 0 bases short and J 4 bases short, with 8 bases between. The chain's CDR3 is CASSLAVSGANVLTF. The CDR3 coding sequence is TGCGCCAGCAGCTTGGCAGTGTCCGGGGCCAACGTCCTGACTTTC.

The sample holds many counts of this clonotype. The chain's CDR3 is CASSPQTGIDLVNEQFF. Here the CDR3 DNA reads TGTGCCAGCAGTCCCCAGACAGGGATCGACTTAGTGAATGAGCAGTTCTTC. This rearrangement joins TRBV12-3 or TRBV12-4 to TRBJ2-1, with 7 bases lining up with TRBD1. CDR3 length: 17 residues. The trim removed 5 bases at V and 7 bases at J, leaving 17 bases unmatched.

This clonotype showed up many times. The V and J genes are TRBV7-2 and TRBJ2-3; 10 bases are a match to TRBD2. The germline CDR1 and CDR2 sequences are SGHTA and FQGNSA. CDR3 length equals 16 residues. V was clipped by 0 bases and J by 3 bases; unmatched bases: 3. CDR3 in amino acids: CASSLAASGGTDTQYF. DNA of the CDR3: TGTGCCAGCAGCTTAGCGGCTAGCGGGGGAACAGATACGCAGTATTTT.

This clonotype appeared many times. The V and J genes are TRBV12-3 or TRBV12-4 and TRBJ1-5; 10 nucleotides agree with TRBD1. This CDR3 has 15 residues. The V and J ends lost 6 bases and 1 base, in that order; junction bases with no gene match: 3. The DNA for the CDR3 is TGTGCCAGCAGCCGGACAGGGGGGAGCAATCAGCCCCAGCATTTT. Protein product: CASSRTGGSNQPQHF.

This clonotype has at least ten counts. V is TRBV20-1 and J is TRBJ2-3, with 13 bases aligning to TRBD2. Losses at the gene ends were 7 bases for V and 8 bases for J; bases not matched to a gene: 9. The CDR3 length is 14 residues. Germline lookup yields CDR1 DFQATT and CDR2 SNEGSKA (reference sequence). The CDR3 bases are TGCAGTGAACTAGCGGGGGGGCCCTCGGGTACGCAGTATTTT. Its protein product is CSELAGGPSGTQYF.

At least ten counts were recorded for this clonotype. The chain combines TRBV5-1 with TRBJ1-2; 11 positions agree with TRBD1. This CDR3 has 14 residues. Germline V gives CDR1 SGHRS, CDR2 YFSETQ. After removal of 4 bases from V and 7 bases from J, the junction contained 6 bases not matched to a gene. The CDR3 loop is CASSMGTGGIGYTF. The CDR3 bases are TGCGCCAGCAGCATGGGGACAGGGGGGATTGGCTACACCTTC.

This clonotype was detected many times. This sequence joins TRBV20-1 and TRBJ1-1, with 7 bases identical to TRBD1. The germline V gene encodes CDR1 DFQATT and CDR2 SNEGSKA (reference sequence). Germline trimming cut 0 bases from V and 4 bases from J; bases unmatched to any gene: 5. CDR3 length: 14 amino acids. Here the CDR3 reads CSARDQGGVTEAFF. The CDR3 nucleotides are TGCAGTGCTAGAGATCAGGGGGGGGTCACTGAAGCTTTCTTT.

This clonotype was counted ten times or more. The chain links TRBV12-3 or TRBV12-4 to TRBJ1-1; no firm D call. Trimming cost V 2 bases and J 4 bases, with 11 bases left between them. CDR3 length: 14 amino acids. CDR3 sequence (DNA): TGTGCCAGCAGTTTACCCGCCCGGACCACTGAAGCTTTCTTT. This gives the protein CASSLPARTTEAFF.